This T cell receptor (beta chain) was sequenced in a study of neurological immune-mediated disorders. On this clonotype: Its matching antigen is unknown.

The time point was: longitudinal time-point 1 (baseline). Study results and limitations: HTLV-1-associated myelopathy displayed the greatest TCR clonal expansion, and multiple sclerosis exhibited the smallest, lower than that of healthy controls.

By 5'RACE with 10-nucleotide random UMIs, the cDNA was made. TCRdb analysed the 5' RACE reads with MiXCR anew, one entry per CDR3 protein. This sample yields tens of thousands of distinct CDR3 sequences, of which roughly 10% are seen a single time; more than 1.5% belongs to the top ten. Germline-derived CDR1 and CDR2 are SGHTA and FQGNSA. The CDR3 is made up of 14 amino acids. Trimming left V 11 bases short and J 2 bases short, with 16 bases between. Sample: PBMCs. The chain couples TRBV7-2 to TRBJ2-1, with D perhaps TRBD2 (7 bases). The sequence was obtained from a woman between 40 and 50 years old in good health. This chain's CDR3 is CACEGGGPYNEQFF. The CDR3 DNA sequence: TGTGCCTGTGAAGGGGGGGGTCCCTACAATGAGCAGTTCTTC.